This T cell receptor (beta chain) appears in the sequencing data of a study of graft-versus-host responses after intestinal transplantation. Overall study: Recipients received multivisceral, liver-intestinal, or isolated intestinal transplants.

The CDR3 is 14 amino acids. The V end was cut by 4 bases, the J end by 2 bases, with 11 bases between. The germline V gene has CDR1 MNHEY and CDR2 SVGAGI. Points on this clone: As yet, its antigen is unknown.

The study, taken as a whole, reports: Allograft clonal ratios (graft-versus-host to host-versus-graft) were high in patients who had graft-donor T cell macrochimerism. Marrow from the recipient contained GvH clones, some of which had appeared first in ileum or blood.

The table came from immunoSEQ multiplex PCR; TCRdb's copy has only in-frame clones and leaves some out. The profile shows around 100,000 clones, more than 85% of them singletons. This clonotype was obtained from a human donor who was the organ donor for an intestinal transplant. The sample was unstimulated CD4+ T cells sorted from spleen or lymph node cells, taken before transplant. This sequence joins TRBV6-5 and TRBJ1-1; no definite D call. CDR3 sequence reads: CASSLRTGNTEAFF. CDR3 sequence (DNA): TGTGCCAGCAGTTTACGGACCGGCAACACTGAAGCTTTCTTT.